These 23 T cell receptor beta chains were all obtained from the same sample, sequenced in a study of blood T cell repertoires in COVID-19. The data were produced by immunoSEQ multiplex PCR, yet TCRdb's version contains in-frame clones alone and is incomplete. The sample has a few hundred thousand clones, about nine tenths seen once. The sample comprised PBMCs or T cells enriched from blood (not recorded which). The receptors were gathered from a man aged 35-49 years who had recovered from COVID-19.

CDR3 bases: TGTGCCAGTAGCCCAGGACAGGTGCTATATAGCAATCAGCCCCAGCATTTT. Its protein is CASSPGQVLYSNQPQHF. The rearrangement joins TRBV19 to TRBJ1-5, with 7 bases fitting TRBD1. V shed 6 bases, J shed 0 bases, and the junction held 11 bases outside the gene matches. The germline V gene encodes CDR1 LNHDA and CDR2 SQIVND (reference sequence). The CDR3 spans 17 residues.

The chain couples TRBV7-2 to TRBJ2-5; 8 bases match TRBD2. The ends lost 4 bases at V and 5 bases at J; junction bases unmatched: 12. This CDR3 has 16 amino acids. From germline, CDR1 is SGHTA and CDR2 FQGNSA. Written as DNA, the CDR3 is TGTGCCAGCAGCTACATGGCGGGGGGTAGTCGGGAGACCCAGTACTTC. The encoded protein is CASSYMAGGSRETQYF.

The chain employs TRBV7-3 and TRBJ2-1, with TRBD2 identical over 10 bases. CDR1 is SGHTA, CDR2 FQGTGA, per germline. Losses at the gene ends were 3 bases for V and 6 bases for J; bases not matched to a gene: 5. The CDR3 is 15 residues long. The CDR3 here is CASSLSGGAANEQFF. The CDR3 DNA is TGTGCCAGCAGCTTGAGCGGGGGGGCCGCCAATGAGCAGTTCTTC.

The chain uses TRBV12-3 or TRBV12-4 and TRBJ1-2; no clear D gene. The V end was cut by 6 bases, the J end by 8 bases, with 13 bases between. The CDR3 extends over 12 amino acids. CDR3 sequence: CASSQTLGGYTF. CDR3 bases: TGTGCCAGCAGCCAGACACTTGGAGGCTACACCTTC.

The rearrangement uses TRBV7-2 and TRBJ2-5; D gene ambiguous. V lost 6 bases and J lost 5, with 13 bases in between. This CDR3 spans 13 amino acids. Germline-derived CDR1 and CDR2 are SGHTA and FQGNSA. CDR3: CASSPMETETQYF. In DNA form, the CDR3 reads TGTGCCAGCAGTCCCATGGAGACGGAGACCCAGTACTTC. Drawing the rest from reference TRBV7-2 and TRBJ2-5, the complete variable domain is GAGVSQSPSNKVTEKGKDVELRCDPISGHTALYWYRQSLGQGLEFLIYFQGNSAPDKSGLPSDRFSAERTGGSVSTLTIQRTQQEDSAVYLCASSPMETETQYFGPGTRLLVL.

The chain uses TRBV28 and TRBJ2-5; tentative D call: TRBD1 (5 bases). The CDR3 covers 13 residues. The germline CDR1 and CDR2 sequences are MDHEN and SYDVKM. Trimming shortened V by 7 bases and J by 7 bases, and 16 bases separated the two germline ends. In DNA, the CDR3 is TGTGCCAGCACCCCTACCAGGGAAGTGACCCAGTACTTC. Residues: CASTPTREVTQYF.

J is TRBJ1-1 and V is TRBV11-2; D may be TRBD1 (6 bases). CDR1 and CDR2 (germline): SGHAT, FQNNGV. This CDR3 is 13 amino acids long. With 3 bases removed from V and 11 bases from J, the gap between germline ends came to 16 bases. CDR3 protein: CASSLGQLGEAFF. The CDR3 coding sequence is TGTGCCAGCAGCTTGGGACAACTGGGTGAGGCTTTCTTT.

V gene TRBV6-5 combines with J gene TRBJ1-1, with D unclear. The CDR3 extends over 14 amino acids. Germline V gene data show CDR1 as MNHEY and CDR2 as SVGAGI. Trimming removed 6 bases at V and 8 bases at J, with 19 bases between. For the CDR3, the DNA is TGTGCCAGCAGAAGAGACATGCCGATAGGAGAAGCTTTCTTT. Protein product: CASRRDMPIGEAFF.

This chain uses TRBV12-3 or TRBV12-4 with TRBJ1-2; D call uncertain. The V end was cut by 6 bases, the J end by 3 bases, with 11 bases between. The CDR3 is made up of 13 amino acids. This chain's CDR3 is CASSPGRDYGYTF. CDR3 nucleotides: TGTGCCAGCAGCCCCGGTCGGGACTATGGCTACACCTTC.

The CDR3 DNA sequence: TGTGCCAGCAGTTTTAGTGCAGGGAATGAAAAACTGTTTTTT. Its translation is CASSFSAGNEKLFF. This sequence joins TRBV28 and TRBJ1-4; perhaps TRBD1 as D (5 bases). V was cut by 3 bases and J by 5 bases, with 10 bases left in between. The CDR3 contains 14 residues. The germline V gene encodes CDR1 MDHEN and CDR2 SYDVKM.

The chain carries TRBV28 and TRBJ2-1, with 9 bases fitting TRBD2. Unmatched junction bases numbered 8, after V lost 5 bases and J lost 6 bases. Germline V gene data show CDR1 as MDHEN and CDR2 as SYDVKM. The CDR3 is made up of 15 amino acids. Here the CDR3 reads CASSISRAGGNEQFF. CDR3 bases: TGTGCCAGCAGTATTTCAAGAGCGGGAGGCAATGAGCAGTTCTTC.

This chain uses TRBV9 with TRBJ1-3; 7 nucleotides agree with TRBD1. Germline V gene sequence: CDR1 SGDLS, CDR2 YYNGEE. CDR3 length equals 15 residues. J gave up 2 bases and V 0 bases, and 2 bases lay outside the gene matches. Written as DNA, the CDR3 is TGTGCCAGCAGCGTAGGGGGGACAGCTGGAAACACCATATATTTT. Translation: CASSVGGTAGNTIYF.

This chain uses TRBV6-5 with TRBJ2-7, with 11 bases that match TRBD1. This CDR3 is 16 amino acids long. V dropped 0 bases and J dropped 3; count of bases not matched to a gene: 4. Germline lookup yields CDR1 MNHEY and CDR2 SVGAGI. The CDR3 bases are TGTGCCAGCAGTTACTCGAGGGACAGGGGGGACTACGAGCAGTACTTC. Translating it yields CASSYSRDRGDYEQYF.

This clone was recorded only once. The chain uses TRBV3-1 (or the pseudogene TRBV3-2) and TRBJ2-5; the D is unclear. This CDR3 is 12 amino acids long. Germline loops: CDR1 LGHDT, CDR2 YNNKEL (reference sequence). V lost 3 bases, J lost 4 bases, and 6 bases lay in between. DNA of the CDR3: TGTGCCAGCAGCCACCCGGGAGAGACCCAGTACTTC. It encodes CASSHPGETQYF.

The rearrangement joins TRBV14 to TRBJ2-2; TRBD1 matches at 8 bases. This CDR3 is 15 amino acids long. Trimming at V came to 4 bases and at J to 4 bases, leaving 5 bases not matched to a gene. Germline V CDR1 and CDR2: SGHDN, FVKESK. CDR3 sequence reads: CASSPRDRITGELFF. Written as DNA, the CDR3 is TGTGCCAGCAGCCCCCGGGACAGGATCACCGGGGAGCTGTTTTTT.

The V and J genes are TRBV5-1 and TRBJ2-7; the match to TRBD2 covers 11 bases. Losses at the gene ends were 0 bases for V and 0 bases for J; bases not matched to a gene: 2. This CDR3 is 16 amino acids long. The germline V gene has CDR1 SGHRS and CDR2 YFSETQ. CDR3 coding DNA: TGCGCCAGCAGCTTGGCTAGCGGGGGGCCCTCCTACGAGCAGTACTTC. It yields the protein CASSLASGGPSYEQYF.

The chain carries TRBV5-5 and TRBJ2-7, with a weak D call TRBD1 (5 bases). The V end lost 0 bases, the J end lost 1 base, and 11 bases lay between the germline ends. The CDR3 extends over 15 amino acids. Germline V gene sequence: CDR1 SGHKS, CDR2 YYEKEE (reference sequence). DNA for the CDR3: TGTGCCAGCAGCTTGGTATTAGGGGTATCCTACGAGCAGTACTTC. This sequence encodes CASSLVLGVSYEQYF. The full variable domain, with the rest looked up from reference TRBV5-5 and TRBJ2-7, is DAGVTQSPTHLIKTRGQQVTLRCSPISGHKSVSWYQQVLGQGPQFIFQYYEKEERGRGNFPDRFSARQFPNYSSELNVNALLLGDSALYLCASSLVLGVSYEQYFGPGTRLTVT.

This clone was seen once. The J gene is TRBJ2-3, the V gene TRBV6-2 or TRBV6-3; D possibly corresponds to TRBD2 (6 bases). CDR3 length: 14 residues. Germline CDR1 is MNHEY and CDR2 is SVGEGT. V was cut by 0 bases and J by 7 bases, with 11 bases left in between. The CDR3 nucleotides read TGTGCCAGCAGTTACTCGGGCGGGACTCATACGCAGTATTTT. Amino acid sequence: CASSYSGGTHTQYF.

The chain couples TRBV19 to TRBJ2-1, with TRBD2 matching 9 bases. Trimming took 3 bases from V and 5 from J; bases not matched to a gene: 5. Germline assignment: CDR1 LNHDA and CDR2 SQIVND (reference sequence). This CDR3 contains 15 residues. Here the CDR3 DNA reads TGTGCCAGTAGTATTGGCGGGAGGGGAAACAATGAGCAGTTCTTC. Its protein is CASSIGGRGNNEQFF.

The genes are TRBV11-3 and TRBJ2-1; D is possibly TRBD1 (6 bases). V was pared by 1 base and J by 8 bases, with 12 bases between. Germline CDR1 is SGHNT and CDR2 is YENEEA. This CDR3 contains 14 residues. This CDR3 reads CASSLGFRGDEQFF. The CDR3 DNA sequence: TGTGCCAGCAGCTTAGGATTCAGGGGCGATGAGCAGTTCTTC.

A few counts support this clone. The V gene is TRBV13, the J gene TRBJ2-5; 8 positions agree with TRBD2. Germline CDR1 PRHDT, CDR2 FYEKMQ (reference sequence). CDR3 length equals 14 residues. V lost 3 bases to trimming and J lost 6 bases; unmatched junction nucleotides: 6. The CDR3 protein is CASSFAGGGKTQYF. The CDR3 region has the DNA TGTGCCAGCAGCTTCGCGGGGGGCGGGAAGACCCAGTACTTC.

The CDR3 region is CASSLSSAGELFF. Written as DNA, the CDR3 is TGTGCCAGCAGCTTAAGTTCTGCCGGGGAGCTGTTTTTT. This rearrangement joins TRBV7-3 to TRBJ2-2; D uncertain. The CDR3 has 13 amino acids. V lost 1 base to trimming and J lost 6 bases, with 6 bases between them. Germline V gene sequence: CDR1 SGHTA, CDR2 FQGTGA.

The chain recombines TRBV29-1 with TRBJ1-1, with 9 bases matching TRBD1. This CDR3 comprises 14 residues. Germline V gene lookup returns CDR1 SQVTM and CDR2 ANQGSEA. The V segment lost 5 bases and the J segment 5 bases; nucleotides outside the gene matches: 9. For the CDR3, the DNA is TGCAGCGTTACTTGGACAGGGGAGGGGACTGAAGCTTTCTTT. Its protein is CSVTWTGEGTEAFF.